This T cell receptor (beta chain) was sequenced for a study of T cell repertoires in cytomegalovirus infection. Study as a whole: Epitope selection comprised recently identified HLA-C-restricted CMV epitopes and well-studied HLA-B-restricted CMV epitopes. General observations from the study: Predominance within the ex vivo response was attributable to HLA-C-restricted CMV-specific TCR beta clonotypes.

As concerns this clonotype: Antigen: not known.

TCRdb ran MiXCR on the reads and lists one entry per CDR3 protein. This sample has roughly 920,000 distinct CDR3 sequences, with roughly 30% found just once. The CDR3 extends over 13 amino acids. Germline assignment: CDR1 LGHNA and CDR2 YSLEER. Trimming left V 3 bases short and J 4 bases short, with 8 bases between. This TCR was sampled from a human donor in good health (CMV status not recorded). Some clones in this sample may be carry-over from other donors' samples. The chain recombines TRBV4-3 with TRBJ2-3; D is uncertain. Sample: cultured CD8+ T cells from PBMCs, taken from culture after CMV antigen stimulation. CDR3 DNA sequence: TGCGCCAGCAGCCAGGGTTCCCCAGATACGCAGTATTTT. Translating it yields CASSQGSPDTQYF.